This entry lists 10 T cell receptor beta chains sequenced from one sample in a study of neoadjuvant anti-PD-1 for oral cavity cancer. Generated by immunoSEQ multiplex PCR, the TCRdb table keeps only in-frame clones and is missing some. The table has 15,000 to 20,000 clones, roughly 70% seen once. Sequences were derived from PBMCs, sampled before nivolumab (anti-PD-1) treatment. These receptor sequences come from a person between 35 and 79 years old with oral cavity squamous cell carcinoma.

The rearrangement links TRBV10-3 to TRBJ1-2; D uncertain. Germline V gene data show CDR1 as ENHRY and CDR2 as SYGVKD. Between the trimmed V and J ends, which lost 6 bases and 8 bases, there was a span of 10 bases. This CDR3 contains 11 residues. The CDR3 DNA sequence: TGTGCCATCAGCGGTGGAGGAGGCTACACCTTC. It encodes CAISGGGGYTF.

The chain couples TRBV27 to TRBJ2-1; 10 bases fit TRBD2. V shed 6 bases, J shed 6 bases, and the junction held 14 bases outside the gene matches. The CDR3 has 17 amino acids. The V gene's germline CDR1 is MNHEY and CDR2 SMNVEV (reference sequence). The CDR3 spells CASSPSLLAGLVNEQFF. CDR3 nucleotides: TGTGCCAGCAGCCCGTCGTTACTAGCGGGATTGGTCAATGAGCAGTTCTTC.

The CDR3 nucleotides are TGCGCCAGCAGCCTATCAGCTAGCGCTTACTACAATGAGCAGTTCTTC. This translates into CASSLSASAYYNEQFF. The chain uses TRBV5-1 and TRBJ2-1, with D perhaps TRBD2 (6 bases). CDR1 is SGHRS and CDR2 is YFSETQ in the germline V gene. The V gene lost 4 bases and the J gene lost 3 bases, with 17 bases spanning the gap. The CDR3 totals 16 residues.

The chain couples TRBV20-1 to TRBJ2-3, with D unresolved. V gave up 5 bases and J gave up 6 bases, with 9 bases separating them. Looked up from germline, CDR1 is DFQATT and CDR2 is SNEGSKA (reference sequence). The CDR3 loop spans 11 amino acids. The CDR3 region is CSAPRVDTQYF. DNA for the CDR3: TGCAGTGCTCCACGAGTGGATACGCAGTATTTT.

The sample holds one count of this clone. The chain is built from TRBV29-1 and TRBJ1-5; 8 nucleotides agree with TRBD1. Trimming at V came to 0 bases and at J to 0 bases, leaving 10 bases not matched to a gene. The CDR3 is made up of 18 amino acids. Germline CDR1 reads SQVTM; CDR2 reads ANQGSEA. CDR3 residues: CSVEDQVTGALSNQPQHF. The CDR3 nucleotides read TGCAGCGTTGAAGATCAGGTGACAGGGGCCCTTAGCAATCAGCCCCAGCATTTT.

The chain has TRBV6-5 and TRBJ1-2; no clear D. CDR1 MNHEY and CDR2 SVGAGI come from the germline V gene. The CDR3 contains 13 residues. Trimming left V 4 bases short and J 2 bases short, with 8 bases between. CDR3 sequence reads: CASSFDFNYGYTF. The CDR3 DNA is TGTGCCAGCAGTTTCGACTTCAACTATGGCTACACCTTC.

The rearrangement links TRBV4-1 to TRBJ2-3, with TRBD1 as a possible D gene (6 bases). Germline V gives CDR1 MGHRA, CDR2 YSYEKL. This CDR3 contains 16 residues. Trimming left V 0 bases short and J 3 bases short, with 13 bases between. The CDR3 sequence: CASSQDEGRGTDTQYF. For the CDR3, the DNA is TGCGCCAGCAGCCAAGATGAAGGCAGGGGAACAGATACGCAGTATTTT.

J is TRBJ2-3 and V is TRBV5-1; D could derive from TRBD1 or TRBD2 (5 bases each). The CDR3 is 14 residues long. The V end lost 4 bases, the J end lost 2 bases, and 11 bases lay between the germline ends. Germline CDR1 and CDR2: SGHRS and YFSETQ. CDR3 sequence (DNA): TGCGCCAGCAGCCTCGGGACCCTCACAGATACGCAGTATTTT. Protein sequence: CASSLGTLTDTQYF.

This chain joins TRBV6-1 and TRBJ1-1; 7 positions match TRBD1. V was pared by 4 bases and J by 5 bases, with 10 bases of the junction left unmatched. CDR3 length equals 15 residues. In germline, CDR1 is MNHNS, CDR2 SASEGT. The CDR3 region is CASSAQQGSGTEAFF. As DNA, the CDR3 is TGTGCCAGCAGTGCCCAACAGGGGAGTGGTACTGAAGCTTTCTTT.

V and J are TRBV11-3 and TRBJ2-7; a possible D gene is TRBD2 (5 bases). The CDR3 covers 15 residues. Trimming removed 5 bases from V and 5 bases from J, with 19 bases in between. Germline V gene sequence: CDR1 SGHNT, CDR2 YENEEA. The CDR3: CASSPEAAGQNEQYF. CDR3 nucleotide sequence: TGTGCCAGCAGCCCCGAAGCGGCGGGTCAGAACGAGCAGTACTTC.